The 27 T cell receptor beta chains below come from one sample, sequenced in a study of CD8 T cells in ankylosing spondylitis. MiXCR was run by TCRdb on the 5' RACE reads, yielding one entry per CDR3 protein. Among tens of thousands of distinct CDR3 sequences listed, under 4.5% were seen once. The sequencing input was blood, either unsorted or a sorted T cell fraction (not recorded which). Receptors originate from a female donor with ankylosing spondylitis or in good health (not recorded which).

This clonotype was recorded many times. The chain carries TRBV9 and TRBJ2-1; D is tentatively TRBD1 or TRBD2 (5 bases each). This CDR3 has 14 amino acids. V was clipped by 3 bases and J by 8 bases, with 15 bases between them. CDR1 is SGDLS, CDR2 YYNGEE, per germline. CDR3 amino acids: CASSGTAGRDEQFF. CDR3 DNA: TGTGCCAGCAGCGGCACGGCAGGGCGGGATGAGCAGTTCTTC.

This clonotype was recorded at least ten times. The CDR3 region is CASSPMATNTGELFF. In DNA, the CDR3 is TGTGCCAGCAGCCCAATGGCCACGAACACCGGGGAGCTGTTTTTT. The chain employs TRBV9 and TRBJ2-2; no clear D gene. With 4 bases removed from V and 0 bases from J, the gap between germline ends came to 10 bases. This CDR3 contains 15 residues. Per germline, CDR1 SGDLS and CDR2 YYNGEE.

This clonotype has at least ten counts. J is TRBJ2-1 and V is TRBV9, with D unclear. Germline V gives CDR1 SGDLS, CDR2 YYNGEE. The CDR3 has 14 amino acids. V was clipped by 0 bases and J by 14 bases, with 18 bases between them. This CDR3 reads CASSVDPATSKEFF. Written as DNA, the CDR3 is TGTGCCAGCAGCGTAGACCCGGCGACCTCGAAGGAGTTCTTC.

This clonotype was detected many times. The rearrangement uses TRBV9 and TRBJ2-3; 9 bases are a match to TRBD2. V shed 0 bases, J shed 2 bases, and the junction held 7 bases outside the gene matches. Germline V lookup: CDR1 SGDLS, CDR2 YYNGEE. This CDR3 spans 17 amino acids. DNA for the CDR3: TGTGCCAGCAGCGTAGCCTCAAGCGGGGGGTACACAGATACGCAGTATTTT. Translating gives CASSVASSGGYTDTQYF.

Ten or more counts support this clonotype. The chain has TRBV9 and TRBJ2-5, with D hard to call. Trimming removed 0 bases at V and 5 bases at J, with 8 bases between. Per the germline V gene, CDR1 is SGDLS and CDR2 is YYNGEE. The CDR3 is 13 residues long. The CDR3 sequence is CASSVGVEETQYF. CDR3 bases: TGTGCCAGCAGCGTAGGGGTGGAGGAGACCCAGTACTTC. The full variable domain, with the rest looked up from reference TRBV9 and TRBJ2-5, is DSGVTQTPKHLITATGQRVTLRCSPRSGDLSVYWYQQSLDQGLQFLIQYYNGEERAKGNILERFSAQQFPDLHSELNLSSLELGDSALYFCASSVGVEETQYFGPGTRLLVL.

In its sample, this clonotype was seen many times. The chain links TRBV9 to TRBJ2-2; 7 nucleotides match TRBD1. This CDR3 has 16 residues. V was clipped by 4 bases and J by 4 bases; unmatched bases: 10. CDR1 is SGDLS and CDR2 is YYNGEE in the germline V gene. The CDR3 nucleotides are TGTGCCAGCAGCCGCGACAGGGACCACTTCACCGGGGAGCTGTTTTTT. It is translated as CASSRDRDHFTGELFF.

This clonotype appeared many times. The chain recombines TRBV9 with TRBJ1-6, with unresolved D. The germline CDR1 and CDR2 sequences are SGDLS and YYNGEE. Trimming stripped 2 bases from V and 5 bases from J, with 5 bases between. This CDR3 comprises 13 residues. CDR3 protein: CASSVNDNSPLHF. The CDR3 region has the DNA TGTGCCAGCAGCGTCAACGATAATTCACCCCTCCACTTT.

This clonotype was seen repeatedly, ten times or more. The J gene is TRBJ2-7, the V gene TRBV9, with a weak D call TRBD2 (6 bases). V shed 0 bases and J shed 3 bases, with 10 bases lying between them. The V gene's germline CDR1 is SGDLS and CDR2 YYNGEE. The CDR3 contains 14 residues. CDR3 DNA sequence: TGTGCCAGCAGCGTAGCGGGGGACCACTACGAGCAGTACTTC. Amino acids: CASSVAGDHYEQYF.

This clonotype was detected many times. J is TRBJ2-1 and V is TRBV9; the D is unclear. The germline V gene encodes CDR1 SGDLS and CDR2 YYNGEE. V was trimmed by 0 bases and J by 1 base, leaving 8 bases between them. This CDR3 has 15 residues. The CDR3, as DNA: TGTGCCAGCAGCGTAGGGGTGCAGTCCTACAATGAGCAGTTCTTC. This translates into CASSVGVQSYNEQFF. Supplemented by reference TRBV9 and TRBJ2-1, the full variable domain reads DSGVTQTPKHLITATGQRVTLRCSPRSGDLSVYWYQQSLDQGLQFLIQYYNGEERAKGNILERFSAQQFPDLHSELNLSSLELGDSALYFCASSVGVQSYNEQFFGPGTRLTVL.

This clonotype was seen at least ten times. The chain employs TRBV9 and TRBJ1-5; 8 bases map to TRBD1. The CDR3 has 15 amino acids. V was pared by 0 bases and J by 3 bases, with 2 bases of the junction left unmatched. Germline-derived CDR1 and CDR2 are SGDLS and YYNGEE. CDR3 protein: CASSVGQGPNQPQHF. CDR3 sequence (DNA): TGTGCCAGCAGCGTAGGACAGGGGCCCAATCAGCCCCAGCATTTT.

This clonotype has ten or more counts. The V call is TRBV9, the J call TRBJ2-3; 13 bases fit TRBD2. Germline-derived CDR1 and CDR2 are SGDLS and YYNGEE. V shed 3 bases, J shed 2 bases, and the junction held 3 bases outside the gene matches. The CDR3 is 16 residues long. CDR3 sequence reads: CASSDGTSGDTDTQYF. The CDR3 DNA reads as TGTGCCAGCAGCGACGGGACTAGCGGGGACACAGATACGCAGTATTTT.

This clonotype was found many times. V gene TRBV9 combines with J gene TRBJ2-5; 9 nucleotides align to TRBD1. Germline V CDR1 and CDR2: SGDLS, YYNGEE. Trimming removed 4 bases from V and 4 bases from J; junction bases left unmatched: 14. This CDR3 has 17 residues. The CDR3 nucleotides are TGTGCCAGCAGCATCAGTAGTCCGGGACAGGGTGGAGAGACCCAGTACTTC. Protein: CASSISSPGQGGETQYF.

There are many counts of this clonotype. The chain links TRBV9 to TRBJ1-3, with no clear D. The CDR3 is made up of 14 amino acids. V lost 1 base, J lost 2 bases, and 7 bases lay in between. The V gene's germline CDR1 is SGDLS and CDR2 YYNGEE. CDR3 protein: CASSVSVTGNTIYF. In nucleotides, the CDR3 is TGTGCCAGCAGCGTATCAGTGACTGGAAACACCATATATTTT.

This clonotype has ten or more counts. The rearrangement joins TRBV9 to TRBJ1-5; D is possibly TRBD1 (5 bases). The V and J ends lost 4 bases and 1 base respectively, with 12 bases between them. This CDR3 spans 15 amino acids. The germline V gene encodes CDR1 SGDLS and CDR2 YYNGEE. In DNA, the CDR3 is TGTGCCAGCAGCCCAACTTGGGGGAGCAATCAGCCCCAGCATTTT. Amino acids: CASSPTWGSNQPQHF.

In its sample, this clonotype was seen many times. The genes are TRBV9 and TRBJ1-2; possibly TRBD1 for D (6 bases). Germline V gives CDR1 SGDLS, CDR2 YYNGEE. V was trimmed by 3 bases and J by 0 bases, leaving 12 bases between them. The CDR3 has 15 residues. CDR3 coding DNA: TGTGCCAGCAGCGCCGGGGGGCAGACTAACTATGGCTACACCTTC. Protein sequence: CASSAGGQTNYGYTF.

This clonotype has ten or more counts. The chain links TRBV9 to TRBJ2-1; D is unclear. V lost 3 bases and J 4 bases, leaving 8 bases between the germline ends. There are 13 residues in the CDR3. Germline CDR1 reads SGDLS; CDR2 reads YYNGEE. CDR3 sequence: CASSGYMYNEQFF. The CDR3 nucleotides are TGTGCCAGCAGCGGTTATATGTACAATGAGCAGTTCTTC.

This clonotype was observed many times. This sequence joins TRBV9 and TRBJ1-2, with no clear D. V was clipped by 0 bases and J by 7 bases, with 16 bases between them. Looked up from germline, CDR1 is SGDLS and CDR2 is YYNGEE. The CDR3 spans 15 residues. As DNA, the CDR3 is TGTGCCAGCAGCGTAGAATCTTCGGCTTCATCTGGCTACACCTTC. It codes for CASSVESSASSGYTF.

This clonotype appeared many times. V gene TRBV9 combines with J gene TRBJ2-3; D call uncertain. Looked up from germline, CDR1 is SGDLS and CDR2 is YYNGEE. CDR3 size: 13 residues. V lost 3 bases and J 7 bases, leaving 12 bases between the germline ends. In DNA form, the CDR3 reads TGTGCCAGCAGCGGAGAGGATTTGAATACGCAGTATTTT. Translated: CASSGEDLNTQYF.

Many counts were recorded for this clonotype. The rearrangement joins TRBV9 to TRBJ2-3, with no clear D. Germline V gives CDR1 SGDLS, CDR2 YYNGEE. V gave up 0 bases and J gave up 2 bases, with 13 bases separating them. The CDR3 contains 16 residues. The CDR3 DNA follows: TGTGCCAGCAGCGTAGAGGCTACGCGGTCCACAGATACGCAGTATTTT. This translates into CASSVEATRSTDTQYF.

The rearrangement joins TRBV9 to TRBJ1-3; D remains ambiguous. Germline CDR1 SGDLS, CDR2 YYNGEE. Trimming stripped 0 bases from V and 0 bases from J, with 13 bases between. There are 17 residues in the CDR3. DNA for the CDR3: TGTGCCAGCAGCGTAGTCGGCGGAGCCTTCTCTGGAAACACCATATATTTT. This gives the protein CASSVVGGAFSGNTIYF.

This clonotype occurred once. V and J are TRBV9 and TRBJ1-2; D is possibly TRBD1 (6 bases). Between the trimmed V and J ends, which lost 0 bases and 2 bases, there was a span of 11 bases. Germline V lookup: CDR1 SGDLS, CDR2 YYNGEE. There are 15 residues in the CDR3. DNA for the CDR3: TGTGCCAGCAGCGTAGGGGGGGCGAGGAACTATGGCTACACCTTC. This encodes CASSVGGARNYGYTF.

This clonotype was seen at least ten times. The chain joins TRBV9 to TRBJ2-4; a weak D match, TRBD2 (6 bases). The CDR3 is 17 amino acids. CDR1 SGDLS and CDR2 YYNGEE come from the germline V gene. V lost 4 bases, J lost 5 bases, and 22 bases lay in between. In DNA, the CDR3 is TGTGCCAGCAGCCCCCTGCGGTCCGCCACGGGGGAAAACATTCAGTACTTC. Residues: CASSPLRSATGENIQYF.

This clonotype was observed a few times. V is TRBV9 and J is TRBJ1-5; possibly TRBD1 for D (5 bases). V lost 4 bases and J 3 bases, leaving 14 bases between the germline ends. CDR3 length: 15 residues. CDR1 SGDLS and CDR2 YYNGEE come from the germline V gene. CDR3 region: CASSLGGALNQPQHF. The CDR3 DNA is TGTGCCAGCAGCCTGGGAGGGGCCCTCAATCAGCCCCAGCATTTT.

This clonotype was counted many times. The V call is TRBV9, the J call TRBJ2-7, with 7 positions matching TRBD1. CDR3 size: 14 residues. V was pared by 4 bases and J by 0 bases, with 4 bases of the junction left unmatched. Germline lookup yields CDR1 SGDLS and CDR2 YYNGEE. CDR3 region: CASSSGTASYEQYF. CDR3 sequence (DNA): TGTGCCAGCAGCTCCGGGACAGCCTCCTACGAGCAGTACTTC.

This clonotype has a count of ten or more. This rearrangement joins TRBV9 to TRBJ2-3, with D perhaps matching TRBD2 (6 bases). The germline gives CDR1 SGDLS, CDR2 YYNGEE. The V gene lost 3 bases and the J gene lost 0 bases, with 11 bases spanning the gap. CDR3 length: 15 amino acids. CDR3 DNA sequence: TGTGCCAGCAGCGGAGACGGGGGAAGCACAGATACGCAGTATTTT. Translated, it gives CASSGDGGSTDTQYF.

This clonotype is labeled as medium-sized. This chain uses TRBV9 with TRBJ2-1; 10 bases match TRBD1. This CDR3 spans 16 amino acids. The junction had 9 bases not matched to a gene; V was cut back by 1 base and J by 8 bases. Germline assignment: CDR1 SGDLS and CDR2 YYNGEE. CDR3 coding DNA: TGTGCCAGCAGCGTAAAACCACCGGGACAGGGGCATGAGCAGTTCTTC. The encoded protein is CASSVKPPGQGHEQFF.

There are many counts of this clonotype. The chain uses TRBV9 and TRBJ2-7, with 8 bases fitting TRBD1. Losses at the gene ends were 0 bases for V and 5 bases for J; bases not matched to a gene: 10. This CDR3 spans 16 amino acids. Germline loops: CDR1 SGDLS, CDR2 YYNGEE. This CDR3 reads CASSVDPWGRGHEQYF. CDR3 nucleotide sequence: TGTGCCAGCAGCGTAGATCCCTGGGGCAGGGGGCACGAGCAGTACTTC.